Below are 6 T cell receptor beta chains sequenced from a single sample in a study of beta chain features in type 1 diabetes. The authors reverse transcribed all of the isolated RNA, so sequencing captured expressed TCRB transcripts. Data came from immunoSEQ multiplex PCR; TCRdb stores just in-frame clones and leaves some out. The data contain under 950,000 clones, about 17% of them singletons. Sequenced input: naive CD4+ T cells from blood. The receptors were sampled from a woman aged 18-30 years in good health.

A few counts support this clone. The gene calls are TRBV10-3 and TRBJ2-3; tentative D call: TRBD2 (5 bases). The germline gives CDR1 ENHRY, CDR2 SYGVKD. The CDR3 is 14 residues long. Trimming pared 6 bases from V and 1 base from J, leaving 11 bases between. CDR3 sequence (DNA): TGTGCCATCAGAGGGAGTCTGGGCACAGATACGCAGTATTTT. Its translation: CAIRGSLGTDTQYF.

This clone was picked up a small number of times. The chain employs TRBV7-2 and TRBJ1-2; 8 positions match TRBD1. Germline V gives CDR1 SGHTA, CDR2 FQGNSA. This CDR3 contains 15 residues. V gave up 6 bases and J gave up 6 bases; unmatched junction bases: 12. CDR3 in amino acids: CASRPTGTGIDGYTF. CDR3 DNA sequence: TGTGCCAGCAGACCCACAGGGACAGGAATTGATGGCTACACCTTC.

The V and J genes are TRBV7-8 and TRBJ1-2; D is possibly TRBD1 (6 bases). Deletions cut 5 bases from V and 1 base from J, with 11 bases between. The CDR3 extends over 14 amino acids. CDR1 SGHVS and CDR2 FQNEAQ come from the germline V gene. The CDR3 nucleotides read TGTGCCAGCAGCAGGACAGCTTTTAACTATGGCTACACCTTC. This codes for CASSRTAFNYGYTF.

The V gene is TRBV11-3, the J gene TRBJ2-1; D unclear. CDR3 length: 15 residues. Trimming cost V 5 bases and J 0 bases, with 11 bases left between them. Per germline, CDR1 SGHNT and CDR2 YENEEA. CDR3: CASSPEAGSYNEQFF. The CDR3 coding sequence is TGTGCCAGCAGCCCAGAGGCAGGCTCCTACAATGAGCAGTTCTTC.

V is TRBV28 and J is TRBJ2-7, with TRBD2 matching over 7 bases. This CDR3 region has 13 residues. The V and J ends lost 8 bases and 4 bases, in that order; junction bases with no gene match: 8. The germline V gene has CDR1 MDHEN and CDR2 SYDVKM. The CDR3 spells CASLKRDRYEQYF. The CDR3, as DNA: TGTGCCAGCCTTAAGCGGGATCGGTACGAGCAGTACTTC.

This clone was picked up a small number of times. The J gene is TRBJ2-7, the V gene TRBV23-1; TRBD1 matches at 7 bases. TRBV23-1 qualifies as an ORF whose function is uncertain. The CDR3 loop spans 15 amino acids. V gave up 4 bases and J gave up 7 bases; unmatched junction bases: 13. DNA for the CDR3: TGCGCCAGCAGTCCCGCCCCGGACAGGCTAGGGGAGCAGTACTTC. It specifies CASSPAPDRLGEQYF.